The clone carrying this T cell receptor beta chain was seen at least ten times. What it recognizes is unknown. This specimen comes from a study of CD8 T cells in ankylosing spondylitis. One entry per CDR3 protein, called by TCRdb with MiXCR from the 5' RACE reads. The sample includes a few hundred thousand distinct CDR3 sequences, over 15% seen only once; the top ten take less than 9.5%. Germline V gives CDR1 SGHVS, CDR2 FQNEAQ. The CDR3 contains 16 residues. The V segment lost 5 bases and the J segment 1 base; nucleotides outside the gene matches: 9. Study-wide results and caveats: Researchers reportedly found disease-linked clones significantly enriched in matched ankylosing spondylitis synovial fluid. Disease-linked clones bore a CD8+ phenotype, appearing relatively rarely in peripheral blood. Some of the motif variants had earlier been found in reactive arthritis patients' fluid and blood.

This receptor was obtained from a male donor with ankylosing spondylitis or in good health (not recorded which). Specimen: blood, either unsorted or a sorted T cell fraction (not recorded which). The chain combines TRBV7-8 with TRBJ2-5; 8 nucleotides agree with TRBD2. This chain's CDR3 is CASSRMAGGFQETQYF. The CDR3 nucleotides are TGTGCCAGCAGCCGAATGGCGGGAGGTTTCCAAGAGACCCAGTACTTC.